This entry concerns a single T cell receptor (beta chain). Its antigen is not identified. Data came from immunoSEQ multiplex PCR; TCRdb stores just in-frame clones and leaves some out. The sample shows some 140,000 clones, around 84% of them seen only once. This sample is drawn from a study of cytomegalovirus exposure and HLA in healthy donors. The wider study: The use of the same platform for the 95 to 150 validation repertoires and the roughly 680 first-cohort repertoires was reported by a later analysis. Study outcomes and limitations: Reports showed the classifier diagnosing cytomegalovirus status with high specificity and sensitivity. A few CMV-associated chains proved CMV antigen-specific in vitro.

Losses at the gene ends were 4 bases for V and 3 bases for J; bases not matched to a gene: 4. The CDR3 is 14 amino acids. CDR1 is MGHRA, CDR2 YSYEKL, per germline. The source of this sequence is a human donor in good health. This chain connects TRBV4-1 to TRBJ2-7; 9 nucleotides align to TRBD1. Sequences were obtained from PBMCs. Written as DNA, the CDR3 is TGCGCCAGCAGCCTCGGACAGGGGATCTACGAGCAGTACTTC. This translates into CASSLGQGIYEQYF.